These T cell receptor beta chains were read from a single sample in a study of blood T cells in healthy people across ages. TCRdb processed the 5' RACE reads anew with MiXCR; each CDR3 protein has one entry. This table holds about 1.8 million distinct CDR3 sequences, about 50% found once. Source material: blood. These receptors were collected from a woman in her 40s in good health. CDR3s include the opening cysteine and the closing phenylalanine or tryptophan. Fields, in order: J gene, V gene, D gene, clone size, CDR3 DNA, CDR3 protein. The D gene is left open where the match is weak. The size field is filled for only some rows; it gives once, few, many or a size class.

j_call: TRBJ2-1
v_call: TRBV6-5
d_call: .
clone_size: .
cdr3_nt: TGTGCCAGCAGGCAACCGGGGCTCCTAGACAATGAGCAGTTCTTC
cdr3_aa: CASRQPGLLDNEQFF

j_call: TRBJ1-5
v_call: TRBV7-2
d_call: .
clone_size: many
cdr3_nt: TGTGCCAGCAGTTTATTGGGGGGAAATCAGCCCCAGCATTTT
cdr3_aa: CASSLLGGNQPQHF

j_call: TRBJ1-2
v_call: TRBV5-1
d_call: .
clone_size: few
cdr3_nt: TGCGCCAGCAACGGAGGGAACTATGGCTACACCTTC
cdr3_aa: CASNGGNYGYTF

j_call: TRBJ2-1
v_call: TRBV7-9
d_call: .
clone_size: .
cdr3_nt: TGTGCCAGCAACTCCAGACTTATTGAGCAGTTCTTC
cdr3_aa: CASNSRLIEQFF

j_call: TRBJ2-7
v_call: TRBV7-2
d_call: TRBD2
clone_size: .
cdr3_nt: TGTGCCAGCAGCTTAGCGCTGTTAGCGGGGGTAAGCTCCTACGAGCAGTACTTC
cdr3_aa: CASSLALLAGVSSYEQYF

j_call: TRBJ2-1
v_call: TRBV11-2
d_call: .
clone_size: .
cdr3_nt: TGTGCCAGCAAGACCAGTGGGGCAGCCCCCTACGAGCAGTTCTTC
cdr3_aa: CASKTSGAAPYEQFF

j_call: TRBJ2-1
v_call: TRBV5-1
d_call: TRBD1
clone_size: many
cdr3_nt: TGTGCCAGCAGCTTCGGGACAGCATACAATGAGCAGTTCTTC
cdr3_aa: CASSFGTAYNEQFF

j_call: TRBJ2-7
v_call: TRBV12-3/TRBV12-4
d_call: TRBD2
clone_size: many
cdr3_nt: TGTGCCAGCAGTCCCAGGGCTAGCGGGGGAAGCGAGCAGTACTTC
cdr3_aa: CASSPRASGGSEQYF

j_call: TRBJ2-1
v_call: TRBV5-1
d_call: TRBD2
clone_size: few
cdr3_nt: TGCGCCAGCATTTTGCGGACTAGCGGGGGGAACAATGAGCAGTTCTTC
cdr3_aa: CASILRTSGGNNEQFF

j_call: TRBJ2-5
v_call: TRBV10-3
d_call: TRBD2
clone_size: .
cdr3_nt: TGTGCCATCAGCCAACTAGCGGGGGGTAAAGAGACCCAGTACTTC
cdr3_aa: CAISQLAGGKETQYF

j_call: TRBJ1-1
v_call: TRBV28
d_call: .
clone_size: once
cdr3_nt: TGTGCCAGCAGTCCCCAAGCCGGTAAATCTGAAGCTTTCTTT
cdr3_aa: CASSPQAGKSEAFF

j_call: TRBJ2-7
v_call: TRBV6-1
d_call: .
clone_size: .
cdr3_nt: TGTGCCAGCAGCAGAGGAAAGTCAGGAACATACGAGCAGTACTTC
cdr3_aa: CASSRGKSGTYEQYF

j_call: TRBJ2-1
v_call: TRBV3-1
d_call: .
clone_size: .
cdr3_nt: TGTGCCAGCAGCCACCGGTCTGATTACAATGAGCAGTTCTTC
cdr3_aa: CASSHRSDYNEQFF

j_call: TRBJ2-1
v_call: TRBV12-3/TRBV12-4
d_call: .
clone_size: .
cdr3_nt: TGTGCCAGCAGCCCCAAAAGGGAGCAGTTCTTC
cdr3_aa: CASSPKREQFF

j_call: TRBJ2-3
v_call: TRBV20-1
d_call: TRBD2
clone_size: .
cdr3_nt: TGCAGTGCTCCATCCGATCTAGCGGGGGGGCAGTATTTT
cdr3_aa: CSAPSDLAGGQYF

j_call: TRBJ2-5
v_call: TRBV3-1
d_call: .
clone_size: .
cdr3_nt: TGTGCCAGCAGCCAAGCGAGACGATCTTGGACTACCGGACAAGAGACCCAGTACTTC
cdr3_aa: CASSQARRSWTTGQETQYF

j_call: TRBJ2-3
v_call: TRBV20-1
d_call: TRBD1
clone_size: few
cdr3_nt: TGCAGTGCTAGAGAGGACAGGGCATACAGCACAGATACGCAGTATTTT
cdr3_aa: CSAREDRAYSTDTQYF

j_call: TRBJ2-7
v_call: TRBV12-3/TRBV12-4
d_call: .
clone_size: .
cdr3_nt: TGTGCCAGCACCAATAGCCGGGGGTTCCACAATGAGCAGTACTTC
cdr3_aa: CASTNSRGFHNEQYF

j_call: TRBJ2-5
v_call: TRBV29-1
d_call: TRBD2
clone_size: .
cdr3_nt: TGCAGCGTTCGGGACCGGGGGGTCGGCGAGACCCAGTACTTC
cdr3_aa: CSVRDRGVGETQYF

j_call: TRBJ2-7
v_call: TRBV27
d_call: .
clone_size: .
cdr3_nt: TGTGCCAGCAGTTTACGACAGGCTCTTTCCTACGAGCGGTACTTC
cdr3_aa: CASSLRQALSYERYF

j_call: TRBJ2-1
v_call: TRBV12-3/TRBV12-4
d_call: TRBD1
clone_size: .
cdr3_nt: TGTGCCAGCGGCCCGACAGGGGGCAAGAACAATGAGCAGTTCTTC
cdr3_aa: CASGPTGGKNNEQFF

j_call: TRBJ2-3
v_call: TRBV4-1
d_call: .
clone_size: .
cdr3_nt: TGCGCCAGCAGCCAAGAGCTTGGAACTAGCACAGATACGCAGTATTTT
cdr3_aa: CASSQELGTSTDTQYF

j_call: TRBJ2-1
v_call: TRBV27
d_call: .
clone_size: .
cdr3_nt: TGTGCCAGCAGTCTATTCGGGTTTGAGCAGTTCTTC
cdr3_aa: CASSLFGFEQFF

j_call: TRBJ2-6
v_call: TRBV20-1
d_call: .
clone_size: .
cdr3_nt: TGCAGTGCTAGCACAGGGACTGGGGCCAACGTCCTGACTTTC
cdr3_aa: CSASTGTGANVLTF

j_call: TRBJ1-1
v_call: TRBV5-6
d_call: .
clone_size: .
cdr3_nt: TGTGCCAGCAGCTTGGCAAGGGCCGGAGTTGAAGCTTTCTTT
cdr3_aa: CASSLARAGVEAFF

j_call: TRBJ2-3
v_call: TRBV10-3
d_call: .
clone_size: .
cdr3_nt: TGTGCCATCAGTGGAGGGGGGCCCCGCACAGATACGCAGTATTTT
cdr3_aa: CAISGGGPRTDTQYF

j_call: TRBJ2-2
v_call: TRBV4-3
d_call: .
clone_size: .
cdr3_nt: TGCGCCAGCAGCCAAGCCCGGGGGTTGGGCACCGGGGAGCTGTTTTTT
cdr3_aa: CASSQARGLGTGELFF

j_call: TRBJ2-3
v_call: TRBV27
d_call: TRBD1
clone_size: .
cdr3_nt: TGTGCCAGCAGTTACACAGGGGGCTTAGGGGCAGATACGCAGTATTTT
cdr3_aa: CASSYTGGLGADTQYF

j_call: TRBJ2-5
v_call: TRBV4-1
d_call: TRBD2
clone_size: many
cdr3_nt: TGCGCCAGCAATGACGTGACTAGCGGGGGCCAAGAGACCCAGTACTTC
cdr3_aa: CASNDVTSGGQETQYF

j_call: TRBJ2-7
v_call: TRBV27
d_call: TRBD1
clone_size: .
cdr3_nt: TGTGCCAGCATGCGGACAGGGGGCTCCTACGAGCAGTACTTC
cdr3_aa: CASMRTGGSYEQYF

j_call: TRBJ2-7
v_call: TRBV28
d_call: TRBD1
clone_size: .
cdr3_nt: TGTGCCAGCCAGGACAGGAGCTCCTACAATGAGCAGTACTTC
cdr3_aa: CASQDRSSYNEQYF

j_call: TRBJ1-5
v_call: TRBV5-1
d_call: .
clone_size: .
cdr3_nt: TGCGCCAGCAGCTTTTTAGGGGATAGCAATCAGCCCCGGCATTTT
cdr3_aa: CASSFLGDSNQPRHF

j_call: TRBJ2-3
v_call: TRBV7-2
d_call: TRBD2
clone_size: few
cdr3_nt: TGTGCCAGCAGCCTAAAGCGGGGGGGGTCGTTTGAAGATACGCAGTATTTT
cdr3_aa: CASSLKRGGSFEDTQYF

j_call: TRBJ1-5
v_call: TRBV12-3/TRBV12-4
d_call: .
clone_size: .
cdr3_nt: TGTGCCAGCAGTTTATCTCAAAGTAGCAATCAGCCCCAGCATTTT
cdr3_aa: CASSLSQSSNQPQHF

j_call: TRBJ1-6
v_call: TRBV4-3
d_call: .
clone_size: .
cdr3_nt: TGCGCCAGCAGCCTCGGGACGGAGTATAATTCACCCCTCCACTTT
cdr3_aa: CASSLGTEYNSPLHF

j_call: TRBJ2-3
v_call: TRBV4-1
d_call: .
clone_size: few
cdr3_nt: TGCGCCAGCAGCCTACAGGCAGCCACAGATACGCAGTATTTT
cdr3_aa: CASSLQAATDTQYF

j_call: TRBJ2-1
v_call: TRBV7-9
d_call: .
clone_size: few
cdr3_nt: TGTGCCAGCAGCTTAATTGCGGGGGCTACCTACAATGAGCAGTTCTTC
cdr3_aa: CASSLIAGATYNEQFF

j_call: TRBJ2-5
v_call: TRBV9
d_call: .
clone_size: once
cdr3_nt: TGTGCCAGCAGCATTGTAGGACTCTTCCAAGAGACCCAGTACTTC
cdr3_aa: CASSIVGLFQETQYF

j_call: TRBJ2-1
v_call: TRBV20-1
d_call: .
clone_size: few
cdr3_nt: TGCAGTGCTAGCAACCGAAGGCAATCCTACAATGAGCAGTTCTTC
cdr3_aa: CSASNRRQSYNEQFF

j_call: TRBJ2-1
v_call: TRBV12-3/TRBV12-4
d_call: TRBD2
clone_size: .
cdr3_nt: TGTGCCAGCAGGGGGGGGTGGCAGGAAAAATACAATGAGCAGTTCTTC
cdr3_aa: CASRGGWQEKYNEQFF

j_call: TRBJ2-3
v_call: TRBV6-5
d_call: TRBD1
clone_size: .
cdr3_nt: TGTGCCAGCAGCCGGACAGGGTCTAGCACAGATACGCAGTATTTT
cdr3_aa: CASSRTGSSTDTQYF

j_call: TRBJ1-2
v_call: TRBV7-2
d_call: .
clone_size: .
cdr3_nt: TGTGCCAGCAACAGGGAAGTAGACTATGGCTACACCTTC
cdr3_aa: CASNREVDYGYTF

j_call: TRBJ2-7
v_call: TRBV6-2/TRBV6-3
d_call: TRBD1
clone_size: .
cdr3_nt: TGTGCCAGCAGCTCAGGGGGCGGATGGTACGAGCAGTACTTC
cdr3_aa: CASSSGGGWYEQYF

j_call: TRBJ2-3
v_call: TRBV29-1
d_call: .
clone_size: .
cdr3_nt: TGCAGCGTAATCACGCGGGACGGAAGCACAGATACGCAGTATTTT
cdr3_aa: CSVITRDGSTDTQYF

j_call: TRBJ1-1
v_call: TRBV7-9
d_call: TRBD1
clone_size: few
cdr3_nt: TGTGCCAGCAGCTACACAGGGACAGGGTCCCCTGAAGCTTTCTTT
cdr3_aa: CASSYTGTGSPEAFF

j_call: TRBJ2-5
v_call: TRBV4-1
d_call: .
clone_size: .
cdr3_nt: TGCGCCAGCAGCCAAAAGACAGGCGGGATCCAGACCCAGTACTTC
cdr3_aa: CASSQKTGGIQTQYF

j_call: TRBJ2-7
v_call: TRBV28
d_call: .
clone_size: few
cdr3_nt: TGTGCCAGCAGTTTACGCAGGGTGATCTACGAGCAGTACTTC
cdr3_aa: CASSLRRVIYEQYF

j_call: TRBJ2-3
v_call: TRBV27
d_call: .
clone_size: few
cdr3_nt: TGTGCCAGCAGTCCCCCTTTAGGGGGGGCCCCAGATACGCAGTATTTT
cdr3_aa: CASSPPLGGAPDTQYF

j_call: TRBJ2-1
v_call: TRBV9
d_call: .
clone_size: .
cdr3_nt: TGTGCCAGCAGCCCTGGCCGGTCAGACAATGAGCAGTTCTTC
cdr3_aa: CASSPGRSDNEQFF

j_call: TRBJ2-3
v_call: TRBV7-9
d_call: .
clone_size: .
cdr3_nt: TGTGCCAGCAGCTTAGTGCCTGCTAATTTGCAGTATTTT
cdr3_aa: CASSLVPANLQYF